This TCR beta chain was captured in a study of T cell responses to AZD1222 COVID-19 vaccine. Across the whole study: Analyses pooled second doses at about 4 or about 12 weeks.

Libraries were prepared by immunoSEQ multiplex PCR; TCRdb keeps only in-frame clonotypes and omits some of them. This table has about 69,000 clones, roughly 90% appearing once. By frequency in the sample, this clone is medium-sized. This CDR3 comprises 15 residues. V was pared by 3 bases and J by 3 bases, with 12 bases between. Germline lookup yields CDR1 DFQATT and CDR2 SNEGSKA (reference sequence). The chain combines TRBV20-1 with TRBJ1-6; the D gene is possibly TRBD1 (6 bases). The source is an adult in good health. The material sequenced was peripheral blood, taken on day 0 of AZD1222 vaccination. The CDR3 sequence is CSASQQGVYNSPLHF. The CDR3 DNA sequence: TGCAGTGCTAGTCAACAGGGAGTCTATAATTCACCCCTCCACTTT.